This section outlines one T cell receptor beta chain sequence together with its context. The V and J ends lost 5 bases and 0 bases respectively, with 9 bases between them. The CDR3 runs to 14 residues. CDR1 SGHDT and CDR2 YYEEEE come from the germline V gene. These data are taken from a study of blood T cell repertoires in COVID-19. About the study: Whether acute or convalescent, the COVID-19 samples came from the United States, Italy and Spain. Nucleic acid was either cDNA or gDNA, and it came from T cells, B-cell-depleted T cells, or PBMCs.

Original data processing: By means of reference gene primer amplification, nucleated cell counts were estimated. TCRdb's copy holds only in-frame clones and misses some; the assay was immunoSEQ multiplex PCR. That table is the source of V, J and clone size, and D and trimming were worked out from the DNA. The sample has about 250,000 clones; roughly 80% are singletons. This rearrangement joins TRBV5-6 to TRBJ2-1; possible D gene TRBD2, 5 bases. Sequencing input: peripheral blood. The sequence was collected from a man older than 75 with acute or convalescent COVID-19. The CDR3 DNA sequence: TGTGCCAGCAGGATACTAGACTCCTACAATGAGCAGTTCTTC. Translated: CASRILDSYNEQFF.